This T cell receptor (beta chain) comes out of a study of T cells expressing NK-cell markers. Study-level background: Eight donors were sequenced, of whom seven were HCMV-seropositive, while the remaining one was HCMV-seronegative.

Study results and limitations: Also leading the CD3+CD56-NKG2C+ fraction in a few donors were these clonotypes. Among CD8+ T cells from five or six donors, dominant NKG2C+ clonotypes accounted for about 1.0-7.0%.

As the method of synthesis, 5'RACE template switching with UMIs yielded TCR beta cDNA. TCRdb re-called the 5' RACE reads and shows each CDR3 protein once, DNA omitted. The sample table includes 20,000 to 25,000 distinct CDR3 sequences. Details on this clonotype: Its target is unknown.

This CDR3 region has 15 residues. Sequencing was done on a sample of blood T cells: a sorted CD56 or NKG2C T cell subset, CD4+ or CD8+ T cells, or bulk PBMC T cells (not recorded which). The TCR comes from a man aged 18-70 years in good health. The genes are TRBV12-3 or TRBV12-4 and TRBJ2-1; the TCRdb D gene call, TRBD2, has no DNA to confirm it. The CDR3 loop is CASRDTSGRAYEQFF.